This T cell receptor (beta chain) emerged from a study of CD8 T cells in ankylosing spondylitis. The table lists this clonotype with many counts. Its antigen is unknown. TCRdb re-called the 5' RACE reads through MiXCR, storing one row per CDR3 protein. The table has approximately 300,000 distinct CDR3 sequences, less than 25% seen once; the top ten hold approximately 3.7%. The CDR3 sequence is 15 residues long. Germline loops: CDR1 DFQATT, CDR2 SNEGSKA (reference sequence). Trimming left V 3 bases short and J 0 bases short, with 14 bases between. Whole-study results and caveats: For ankylosing spondylitis blood, a TCR beta motif of under 10 highly homologous variants appeared characteristic. Reportedly, matched ankylosing spondylitis synovial fluid was significantly enriched for disease-linked clones.

The chain employs TRBV20-1 and TRBJ2-5, with D possibly being TRBD2 (6 bases). Sequencing input: blood, either unsorted or a sorted T cell fraction (not recorded which). The sequence derives from a female donor with ankylosing spondylitis or in good health (not recorded which). CDR3 DNA: TGCAGTGCTAGGACCGGGACTGGATACCAAGAGACCCAGTACTTC. Protein sequence: CSARTGTGYQETQYF.